This TCR beta chain was recorded in a study of PD-1 blockade in classical Hodgkin lymphoma. Here immunoSEQ multiplex PCR was the method, and the copy in TCRdb shows in-frame clones only, minus some. The sample gives about 94,000 clones, nearly 90% of which show up once; roughly a tenth is in the top ten. Each and every patient relapsed after autologous stem cell transplantation, and patients got differing brentuximab vedotin exposure. Classifying best responses yielded complete response, partial response or progressive disease. This sequence was found in a human donor with classical Hodgkin lymphoma. This sample comprised peripheral blood mononuclear cells (PBMCs), obtained before the second cycle of nivolumab.

The CDR3 coding sequence is TGTGCCAGCAGTGGCCAGGTGGGCACCGGGGAGCTGTTTTTT. It yields the protein CASSGQVGTGELFF. The chain joins TRBV6-1 to TRBJ2-2; D gene uncertain. V was clipped by 4 bases and J by 4 bases, with 10 bases between them. CDR1 is MNHNS and CDR2 is SASEGT in the germline V gene. This CDR3 has 14 amino acids.